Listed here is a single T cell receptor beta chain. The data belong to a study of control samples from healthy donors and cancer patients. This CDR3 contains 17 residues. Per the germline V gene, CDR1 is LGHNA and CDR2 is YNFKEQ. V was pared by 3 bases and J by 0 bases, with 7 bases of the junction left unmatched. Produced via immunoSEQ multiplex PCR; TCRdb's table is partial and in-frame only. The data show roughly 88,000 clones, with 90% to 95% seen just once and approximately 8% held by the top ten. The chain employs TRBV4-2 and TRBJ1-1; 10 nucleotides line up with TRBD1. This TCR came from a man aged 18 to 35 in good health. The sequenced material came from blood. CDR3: CASSHLGQGGMNTEAFF. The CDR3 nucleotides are TGTGCCAGCAGCCATCTCGGACAGGGGGGGATGAACACTGAAGCTTTCTTT.